A single sample gave rise to the 20 T cell receptor beta chains below, sequenced in a study of shared clonotypes between healthy human individuals. The table came from immunoSEQ multiplex PCR; TCRdb's copy has only in-frame clones and leaves some out. The repertoire has 2 million to 2.5 million clones, 90% to 95% of them found once; the top ten carry 0.35% to 0.5%. Sequences were obtained from naive CD4+ T cells from PBMCs. The subset here: CD45RA+ positively selected. Source of these receptors: a man between 18 and 35 years old in good health. Some clones in this sample may be carry-over from other donors' samples.

This chain uses TRBV9 with TRBJ1-4; 7 bases are shared with TRBD1. Germline lookup yields CDR1 SGDLS and CDR2 YYNGEE. The CDR3 sequence is 16 residues long. Trimming took 4 bases from V and 4 from J; bases not matched to a gene: 10. As DNA, the CDR3 is TGTGCCAGCAGCAAACGAGGGACAGATAGTAATGAAAAACTGTTTTTT. Encoded protein: CASSKRGTDSNEKLFF.

The gene calls are TRBV7-2 and TRBJ1-1; D not certain. The CDR3 has 11 amino acids. The V end was cut by 2 bases, the J end by 7 bases, with 5 bases between. Germline lookup yields CDR1 SGHTA and CDR2 FQGNSA. CDR3 protein: CASSLTVEAFF. In nucleotides, the CDR3 is TGTGCCAGCAGCTTAACAGTTGAAGCTTTCTTT.

The chain has TRBV10-3 and TRBJ2-1; D tentatively fits TRBD1 or TRBD2 (5 bases each). Germline V gives CDR1 ENHRY, CDR2 SYGVKD. The CDR3 is made up of 15 amino acids. The germline V and J ends were trimmed by 0 bases and 6 bases, with 12 bases remaining between them. The CDR3 sequence: CAISESRGQGNEQFF. In DNA, the CDR3 is TGTGCCATCAGTGAGTCGAGGGGCCAAGGCAATGAGCAGTTCTTC.

In its sample, this clone was seen once. The junction shows a germline mismatch at one end, possibly a read error. The chain links TRBV4-1 to TRBJ1-2; TRBD1 matches at 9 bases. Germline V gene lookup returns CDR1 MGHRA and CDR2 YSYEKL. The CDR3 is 16 residues long. The DNA for the CDR3 is TGCGCCAGCAGCCAAGCTCCTATTTATCCGGGACAGGGAGTTCTCTTC. Translated: CASSQAPIYPGQGVLF.

A few counts support this clone. The chain recombines TRBV19 with TRBJ1-2, with TRBD1 as a possible D gene (5 bases). Trimming cost V 7 bases and J 8 bases, with 14 bases left between them. The CDR3 sequence is 12 residues long. Looked up from germline, CDR1 is LNHDA and CDR2 is SQIVND (reference sequence). The chain's CDR3 is CASTIGGGGYTF. DNA for the CDR3: TGTGCCAGTACCATTGGGGGAGGAGGCTACACCTTC.

This chain joins TRBV27 and TRBJ2-3; no reliable D call. The V end was cut by 5 bases, the J end by 5 bases, with 11 bases between. This CDR3 spans 13 amino acids. CDR1 is MNHEY, CDR2 SMNVEV, per germline (reference sequence). The CDR3 region has the DNA TGTGCCAGCAGTCCCGGAGTGGGAGATACGCAGTATTTT. It yields the protein CASSPGVGDTQYF.

The rearrangement links TRBV28 to TRBJ1-4, with TRBD1 matching 8 bases. The V and J ends lost 5 bases and 0 bases, in that order; junction bases with no gene match: 8. The CDR3 consists of 17 residues. Germline assignment: CDR1 MDHEN and CDR2 SYDVKM. The CDR3: CASSAPTGASTNEKLFF. In nucleotides, the CDR3 is TGTGCCAGCAGTGCCCCGACAGGGGCCTCAACTAATGAAAAACTGTTTTTT. The whole variable domain, filled in from reference TRBV28 and TRBJ1-4, reads DVKVTQSSRYLVKRTGEKVFLECVQDMDHENMFWYRQDPGLGLRLIYFSYDVKMKEKGDIPEGYSVSREKKERFSLILESASTNQTSMYLCASSAPTGASTNEKLFFGSGTQLSVL.

The V gene is TRBV5-1, the J gene TRBJ2-3; 12 nucleotides match TRBD2. Germline CDR1 reads SGHRS; CDR2 reads YFSETQ. V lost 6 bases to trimming and J lost 0 bases; unmatched junction nucleotides: 8. The CDR3 has 17 amino acids. The CDR3 DNA reads as TGCGCCAGCACAGGTCTAGCGGGAGGGCCTAGCACAGATACGCAGTATTTT. Translation: CASTGLAGGPSTDTQYF. Supplemented by reference TRBV5-1 and TRBJ2-3, the full variable domain reads KAGVTQTPRYLIKTRGQQVTLSCSPISGHRSVSWYQQTPGQGLQFLFEYFSETQRNKGNFPGRFSGRQFSNSRSEMNVSTLELGDSALYLCASTGLAGGPSTDTQYFGPGTRLTVL.

The gene calls are TRBV27 and TRBJ2-3, with a weak D call TRBD2 (5 bases). The germline V gene encodes CDR1 MNHEY and CDR2 SMNVEV (reference sequence). CDR3 length: 13 residues. Trimming left V 7 bases short and J 5 bases short, with 13 bases between. The CDR3 DNA is TGTGCCAGCAACCAGGCGGGTCTAGATACGCAGTATTTT. This sequence encodes CASNQAGLDTQYF.

This clone came up once. This chain connects TRBV19 to TRBJ2-7; D is possibly TRBD1 (5 bases). V lost 4 bases and J 0 bases, leaving 25 bases between the germline ends. This CDR3 region has 19 residues. CDR1 is LNHDA, CDR2 SQIVND, per germline (reference sequence). The CDR3 loop is CASSRYVLKGALLSYEQYF. The CDR3 DNA reads TGTGCCAGTAGTAGATACGTCCTCAAAGGGGCCCTCCTCTCCTACGAGCAGTACTTC.

The chain recombines TRBV19 with TRBJ2-1; D possibly matches TRBD1 or TRBD2 (5 bases each). The CDR3 loop spans 16 amino acids. Germline V gene lookup returns CDR1 LNHDA and CDR2 SQIVND (reference sequence). V shed 3 bases and J shed 4 bases, with 16 bases lying between them. For the CDR3, the DNA is TGTGCCAGTAGTATCGGGGCAGGGACGTTATACAATGAGCAGTTCTTC. As protein: CASSIGAGTLYNEQFF.

CDR3 sequence: CASGLQGGYGYTF. The DNA of the CDR3 is TGTGCTAGTGGTTTACAGGGCGGGTATGGCTACACCTTC. V usage is TRBV12-5 and J usage is TRBJ1-2; D perhaps matches TRBD1 (6 bases). Trimming removed 3 bases at V and 5 bases at J, with 10 bases between. From germline, CDR1 is LGHNT and CDR2 FRNRAP. The CDR3 totals 13 residues.

This chain joins TRBV5-1 and TRBJ1-2, with 9 bases lining up with TRBD1. V gave up 4 bases and J gave up 2 bases; unmatched junction bases: 12. The germline CDR1 and CDR2 sequences are SGHRS and YFSETQ. The CDR3 sequence is 17 residues long. CDR3 nucleotides: TGCGCCAGCAGCCTCGGACAGGGGTTGAAACCAAACTATGGCTACACCTTC. It translates to CASSLGQGLKPNYGYTF.

The chain combines TRBV5-1 with TRBJ2-5; 12 bases line up with TRBD1. The germline gives CDR1 SGHRS, CDR2 YFSETQ. V lost 4 bases and J lost 5; bases outside the gene matches: 6. The CDR3 sequence is 15 residues long. The CDR3 region has the DNA TGCGCCAGCAGCATGGGACAGGGGGCTCCGGAGACCCAGTACTTC. Encoded protein: CASSMGQGAPETQYF. Full variable domain (outside the CDR3, taken from reference TRBV5-1 and TRBJ2-5): KAGVTQTPRYLIKTRGQQVTLSCSPISGHRSVSWYQQTPGQGLQFLFEYFSETQRNKGNFPGRFSGRQFSNSRSEMNVSTLELGDSALYLCASSMGQGAPETQYFGPGTRLLVL.

The count of this clone is one. The chain carries TRBV5-3 and TRBJ1-2; D gene uncertain. TRBV5-3 is filed as an ORF, its function uncertain. Trimming shortened V by 1 base and J by 5 bases, and 9 bases separated the two germline ends. The CDR3 loop spans 13 amino acids. CDR3 protein: CARSLRIPYGYTF. DNA for the CDR3: TGTGCCAGAAGCTTGAGGATTCCTTATGGCTACACCTTC.

The chain recombines TRBV18 with TRBJ1-1; D possibly corresponds to TRBD1 (5 bases). The length of the CDR3 is 16 residues. Germline V CDR1 and CDR2: KGHSH, LQKENI. V was pared by 3 bases and J by 6 bases, with 20 bases between. This CDR3 is CASSPSGVQGFPEAFF. For the CDR3, the DNA is TGTGCCAGCTCACCCTCCGGCGTCCAGGGATTCCCTGAAGCTTTCTTT.

The genes are TRBV4-1 and TRBJ2-2; TRBD2 matches at 13 bases. Germline V gene lookup returns CDR1 MGHRA and CDR2 YSYEKL. The CDR3 covers 17 residues. V gave up 4 bases and J gave up 8 bases; unmatched junction bases: 10. As DNA, the CDR3 is TGCGCCAGCAGCCGCTCTCCGGGACTAGCGGGAACAGGGGAGCTGTTTTTT. Amino acid sequence: CASSRSPGLAGTGELFF.

This clone was counted once. The identical CDR3 is also encoded by other nucleotide sequences in the sample. V and J are TRBV28 and TRBJ2-7, with D unclear. V dropped 2 bases and J dropped 3 bases, with 5 bases sitting between them. CDR3 size: 12 residues. Germline V gives CDR1 MDHEN, CDR2 SYDVKM. CDR3 protein: CASSLTVYEQYF. The CDR3 coding sequence is TGTGCCAGCAGTTTAACGGTCTACGAGCAGTACTTC.

The J gene is TRBJ2-1, the V gene TRBV9; 7 bases match TRBD2. The length of the CDR3 is 14 residues. Germline values: CDR1 SGDLS, CDR2 YYNGEE. CDR3 sequence reads: CASGGPSSYNEQFF. CDR3 sequence (DNA): TGTGCTTCGGGGGGACCGAGCTCCTACAATGAGCAGTTCTTC.

The chain couples TRBV2 to TRBJ2-1; 10 bases match TRBD2. V was clipped by 6 bases and J by 4 bases; unmatched bases: 24. The CDR3 is made up of 21 amino acids. Germline V lookup: CDR1 SNHLY, CDR2 FYNNEI. CDR3 in DNA: TGTGCCAGCAGAGTAACCCCCGGACAGTATCTAGCGGGAGCACGGTACAATGAGCAGTTCTTC. The encoded protein is CASRVTPGQYLAGARYNEQFF.